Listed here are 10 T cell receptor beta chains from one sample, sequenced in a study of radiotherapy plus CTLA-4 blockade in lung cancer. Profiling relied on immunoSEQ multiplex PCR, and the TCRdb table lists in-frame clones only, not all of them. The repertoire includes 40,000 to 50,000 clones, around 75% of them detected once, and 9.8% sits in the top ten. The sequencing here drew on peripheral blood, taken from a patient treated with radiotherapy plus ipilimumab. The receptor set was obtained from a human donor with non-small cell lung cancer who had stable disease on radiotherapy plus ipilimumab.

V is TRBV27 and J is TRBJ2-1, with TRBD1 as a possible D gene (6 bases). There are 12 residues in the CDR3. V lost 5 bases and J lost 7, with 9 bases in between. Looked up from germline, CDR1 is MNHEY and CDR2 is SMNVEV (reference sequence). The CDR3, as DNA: TGTGCCAGCAGTCACAGGGAAAATGAGCAGTTCTTC. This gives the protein CASSHRENEQFF.

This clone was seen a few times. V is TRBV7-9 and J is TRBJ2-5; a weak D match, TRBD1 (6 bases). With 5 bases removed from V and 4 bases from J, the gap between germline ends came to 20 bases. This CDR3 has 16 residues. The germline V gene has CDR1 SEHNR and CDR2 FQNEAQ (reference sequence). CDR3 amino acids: CASSVERTGWSETQYF. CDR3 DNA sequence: TGTGCCAGCAGCGTGGAGAGAACAGGGTGGTCAGAGACCCAGTACTTC.

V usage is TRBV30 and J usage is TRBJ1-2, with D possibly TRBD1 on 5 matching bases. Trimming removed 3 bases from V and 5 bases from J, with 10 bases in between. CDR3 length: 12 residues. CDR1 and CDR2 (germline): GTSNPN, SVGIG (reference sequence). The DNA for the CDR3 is TGTGCCTGGAGCATGGGGCCTTATGGCTACACCTTC. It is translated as CAWSMGPYGYTF.

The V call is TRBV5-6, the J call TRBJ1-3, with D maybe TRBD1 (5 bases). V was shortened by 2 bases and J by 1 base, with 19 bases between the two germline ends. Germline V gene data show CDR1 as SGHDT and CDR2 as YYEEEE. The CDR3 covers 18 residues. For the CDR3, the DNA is TGTGCCAGCAGCTTCTCTTGGGGGAGGGTATCGTCTGGAAACACCATATATTTT. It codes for CASSFSWGRVSSGNTIYF.

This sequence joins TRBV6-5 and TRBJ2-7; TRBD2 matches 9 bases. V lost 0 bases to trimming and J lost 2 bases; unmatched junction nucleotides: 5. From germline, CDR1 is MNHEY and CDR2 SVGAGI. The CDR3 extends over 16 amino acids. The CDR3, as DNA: TGTGCCAGCAGTTACTCGGGAGCGGGGGGCCCCTACGAGCAGTACTTC. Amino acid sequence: CASSYSGAGGPYEQYF.

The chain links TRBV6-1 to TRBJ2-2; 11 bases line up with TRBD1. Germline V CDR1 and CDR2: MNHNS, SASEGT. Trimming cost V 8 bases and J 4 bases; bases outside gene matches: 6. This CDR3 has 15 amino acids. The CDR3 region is CASVGQGEITGELFF. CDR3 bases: TGTGCCAGCGTGGGACAGGGGGAAATCACCGGGGAGCTGTTTTTT.

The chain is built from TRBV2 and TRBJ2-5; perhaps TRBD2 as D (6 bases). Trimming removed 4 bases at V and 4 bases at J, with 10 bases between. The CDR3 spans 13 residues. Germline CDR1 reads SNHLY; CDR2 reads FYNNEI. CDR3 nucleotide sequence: TGTGCCAGCAGTGGAAACGGGGGAGAGACCCAGTACTTC. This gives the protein CASSGNGGETQYF.

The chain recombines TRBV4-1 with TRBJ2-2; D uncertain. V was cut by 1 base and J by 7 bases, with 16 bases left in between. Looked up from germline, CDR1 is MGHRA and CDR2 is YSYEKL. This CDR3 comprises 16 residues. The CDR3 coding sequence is TGCGCCAGCAGCCAAGTCGTGACTCGAAACTTCGGGGAGCTGTTTTTT. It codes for CASSQVVTRNFGELFF.

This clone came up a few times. The CDR3 DNA reads TGTGCCAGCAGGACAGGGGGCAAAGGGAACACTGAAGCTTTCTTT. This gives the protein CASRTGGKGNTEAFF. The chain carries TRBV27 and TRBJ1-1; 10 bases align to TRBD1. Germline V gives CDR1 MNHEY, CDR2 SMNVEV (reference sequence). V lost 6 bases and J lost 1; bases outside the gene matches: 5. This CDR3 comprises 15 residues.

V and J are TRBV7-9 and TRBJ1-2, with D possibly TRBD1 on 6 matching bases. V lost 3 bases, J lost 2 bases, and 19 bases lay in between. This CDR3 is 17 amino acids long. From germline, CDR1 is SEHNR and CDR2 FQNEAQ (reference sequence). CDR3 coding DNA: TGTGCCAGCAGCTTGTCCCGGGACACGAACCCCAACTATGGCTACACCTTC. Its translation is CASSLSRDTNPNYGYTF.